This is a list of T cell receptor beta chains from one sample in a study of blood T cell repertoires in COVID-19. The table came from immunoSEQ multiplex PCR; TCRdb's copy has only in-frame clones and leaves some out. The sample contains roughly 100,000 clones, 65% to 90% of which appear only once. The sequenced sample was peripheral blood. The source of these receptors is a man aged 80 or over with acute or convalescent COVID-19. The CDR3 runs from the conserved cysteine through the conserved F or W. Each record gives: V gene, clone size, J gene, D gene, CDR3 DNA, CDR3 protein. D genes are given only for firm matches. Clone size is shown for a subset of rows, as once, few, many or a class of expanded clone.

>TRBV7-9|.|TRBJ2-7|.
TGTGCCAGCAGCATGATGCGCGGATTTAGCTCCTACGAGCAGTACTTC
CASSMMRGFSSYEQYF
>TRBV28|.|TRBJ2-7|TRBD2
TGTGCCAGCAGTCCCCCTCAGGGACTAGCGGGTTCCTACGAGCAGTACTTC
CASSPPQGLAGSYEQYF
>TRBV2|.|TRBJ1-5|.
TGTGCCAGCAGTGAGGGACACAATCAGCCCCAGCATTTT
CASSEGHNQPQHF
>TRBV5-1|few|TRBJ1-3|.
TGCGCCAGCAGCTCTCAAAGAGGGCCAGGAAACACCATATATTTT
CASSSQRGPGNTIYF
>TRBV24-1|.|TRBJ2-5|TRBD1
TGTGCCACCAGTGATTCCCGGGACAGGGAAGAGACCCAGTACTTC
CATSDSRDREETQYF
>TRBV25-1|few|TRBJ1-1|.
TGTGCCAGCTCACCAGGAGGGGCGATCACTGAAGCTTTCTTT
CASSPGGAITEAFF
>TRBV9|.|TRBJ2-3|.
TGTGCCAGCAGCCCTAACACAGATACGCAGTATTTT
CASSPNTDTQYF
>TRBV19|.|TRBJ2-1|TRBD2
TGTGCCAGTAGTCTGTCCGGGACTAGCGGGTCCTACAATGAGCAGTTCTTC
CASSLSGTSGSYNEQFF
>TRBV30|few|TRBJ2-2|.
TGTGCCTGGAGTGTCGGGCAGGGGAGTATCACCGGGGAGCTGTTTTTT
CAWSVGQGSITGELFF
>TRBV28|once|TRBJ1-5|.
TGTGCCAGCAGTATTCAGGGTCCCAATCAGCCCCAGCATTTT
CASSIQGPNQPQHF
>TRBV7-9|.|TRBJ2-5|.
TGTGCCAGCAGCTTATCACCCGGGACTGGGTACCAAGAGACCCAGTACTTC
CASSLSPGTGYQETQYF
>TRBV9|.|TRBJ2-5|TRBD2
TGTGCCAGCAGCGTAGGGACTAGGACTAGCGGAGAGACCCAGTACTTC
CASSVGTRTSGETQYF
>TRBV7-2|.|TRBJ2-1|.
TGTGCCAGCAGCTTAGGAGAGTACAATGAGCAGTTCTTC
CASSLGEYNEQFF
>TRBV30|.|TRBJ1-4|.
TGTGCCTGGAGTGTATCACTGCCTAGCGGTGAAAAACTGTTTTTT
CAWSVSLPSGEKLFF
>TRBV5-4|.|TRBJ2-1|TRBD2
TGTGCCAGCAGCGTTTTAGCGGGAGGGCCCCCTGAGCAGTTCTTC
CASSVLAGGPPEQFF
>TRBV28|.|TRBJ2-7|.
TGTGCCAGCAGTAACCGAGGTCCCCCCTACGAGCAGTACTTC
CASSNRGPPYEQYF
>TRBV28|.|TRBJ1-2|.
TGTGCCAGCAGTGTAGGGGCACTAGGCTACACCTTC
CASSVGALGYTF
>TRBV28|.|TRBJ1-2|TRBD1
TGTGCCAGCAGTACCGGGACAGGGACCTATGGCTACACCTTC
CASSTGTGTYGYTF
>TRBV5-1|.|TRBJ2-7|.
TGCGCCAGCAGCCCCCAAGCAGGTCCACGGCAGCAGCAGTACTTC
CASSPQAGPRQQQYF
>TRBV30|.|TRBJ2-5|TRBD2
TGTGCCTGGTCGGCCTTAGCGGGAGGACGGGAGACCCAGTACTTC
CAWSALAGGRETQYF
>TRBV6-5|.|TRBJ1-1|.
TGTGCCAGCAGTTACTCGATGAACGGGGGGACTGAAGCTTTCTTT
CASSYSMNGGTEAFF
>TRBV5-1|once|TRBJ2-3|TRBD2
TGCGCCAGCAGCTTGGGGCTAGCGGGAGACACAGATACGCAGTATTTT
CASSLGLAGDTDTQYF
>TRBV9|.|TRBJ1-2|.
TGTGCCAGCAGCGTGTCCCTAGGCGCTAACTATGGCTACACCTTC
CASSVSLGANYGYTF
>TRBV18|.|TRBJ1-2|.
TGTGCCAGCTCACCAAGGGGTTCAGGGGTGGATGGCTACACCTTC
CASSPRGSGVDGYTF
>TRBV3-1/TRBV3-2|.|TRBJ1-2|.
TGTGCCAGCCATGCCCGGTTCTATGGCTACACCTTC
CASHARFYGYTF
>TRBV7-9|.|TRBJ2-7|TRBD2
TGTGCCAGCAGCTTAGGGTGGGAGGGCCACGAGCAGTACTTC
CASSLGWEGHEQYF
>TRBV6-5|.|TRBJ1-2|.
TGTGCCAGCAGTCCGAACAGGGATAGCTATGGCTACACCTTC
CASSPNRDSYGYTF
>TRBV6-5|.|TRBJ1-1|.
TGTGCCAGCAAGACACTTTCTGGTATGAACACTGAAGCTTTCTTT
CASKTLSGMNTEAFF
>TRBV3-1/TRBV3-2|few|TRBJ2-2|.
TGTGCCAGCAGCCAAGTGCGGGGGCTGGACACCGGGGAGCTGTTTTTT
CASSQVRGLDTGELFF
>TRBV19|.|TRBJ1-4|TRBD1
TGTGCCAGTAATTCCAGGGGGCTGGCAACTAATGAAAAACTGTTTTTT
CASNSRGLATNEKLFF
>TRBV6-1|.|TRBJ2-1|TRBD2
TGTGCCAGCAGTGAAATCGGGACTAGCGGCAATGAGCAGTTCTTC
CASSEIGTSGNEQFF
>TRBV5-8|.|TRBJ1-3|.
TGTGCCAGCAGCTTGGCCCCAGGCTTCTCTGGAAACACCATATATTTT
CASSLAPGFSGNTIYF
>TRBV27|.|TRBJ1-4|TRBD1
TGTGCCAGCAGTTTGGGGACAGGGGATGAAAAACTGTTTTTT
CASSLGTGDEKLFF
>TRBV19|.|TRBJ2-3|TRBD2
TGTGCCAGTAGTCTATCCGGGAGGAGTACAGATACGCAGTATTTT
CASSLSGRSTDTQYF
>TRBV25-1|.|TRBJ1-2|TRBD1
TGTGCCAGCAGTGACCTTGAGTGGGGACAGGGGACCTCTGGCTACACCTTC
CASSDLEWGQGTSGYTF
>TRBV14|.|TRBJ2-3|TRBD2
TGTGCCAGCAGCGCGTGGAAGGTAGCGGGAGTTGCAGATACGCAGTATTTT
CASSAWKVAGVADTQYF
>TRBV27|.|TRBJ1-2|TRBD1
TGTGCCAGCAGTTTATACAGACAGGGCCCTATCTCTAACTATGGCTACACCTTC
CASSLYRQGPISNYGYTF